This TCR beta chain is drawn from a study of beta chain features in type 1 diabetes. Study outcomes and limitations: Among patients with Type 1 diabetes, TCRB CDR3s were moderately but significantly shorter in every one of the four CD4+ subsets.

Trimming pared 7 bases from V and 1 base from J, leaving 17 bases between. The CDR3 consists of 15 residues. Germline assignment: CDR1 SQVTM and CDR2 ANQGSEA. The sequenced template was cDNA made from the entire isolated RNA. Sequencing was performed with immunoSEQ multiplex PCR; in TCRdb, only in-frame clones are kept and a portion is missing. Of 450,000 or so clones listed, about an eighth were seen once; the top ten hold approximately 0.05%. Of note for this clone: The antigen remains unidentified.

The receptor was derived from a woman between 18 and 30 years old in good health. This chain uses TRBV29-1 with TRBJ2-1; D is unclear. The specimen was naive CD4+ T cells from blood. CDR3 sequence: CSANPDVGSYNEQFF. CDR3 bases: TGCAGCGCCAACCCGGACGTAGGGTCCTACAATGAGCAGTTCTTC.